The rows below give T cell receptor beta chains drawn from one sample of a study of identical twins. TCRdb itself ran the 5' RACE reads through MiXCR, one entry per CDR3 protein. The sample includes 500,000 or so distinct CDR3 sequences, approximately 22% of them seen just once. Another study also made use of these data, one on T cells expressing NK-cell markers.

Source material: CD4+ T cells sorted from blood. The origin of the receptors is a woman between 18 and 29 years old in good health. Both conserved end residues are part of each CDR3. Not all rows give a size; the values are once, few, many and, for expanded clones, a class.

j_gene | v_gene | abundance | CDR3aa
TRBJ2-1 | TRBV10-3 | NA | CAISESIRNEQFF
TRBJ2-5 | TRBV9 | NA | CASSPGDSGLETQYF
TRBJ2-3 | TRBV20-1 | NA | CSASGRAGTDTQYF
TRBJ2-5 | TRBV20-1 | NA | CSALRFEETQYF
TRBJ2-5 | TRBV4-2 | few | CASSQEAAGGQETQYF
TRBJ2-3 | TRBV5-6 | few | CASSLRRESTDTQYF
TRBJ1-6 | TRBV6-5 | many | CASSYVGFNSPLHF
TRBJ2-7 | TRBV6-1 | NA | CASSAGGGVYEQYF
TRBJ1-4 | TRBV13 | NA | CASSLIREKLFF
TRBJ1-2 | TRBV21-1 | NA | CASSAGTGGLYNYGYTF
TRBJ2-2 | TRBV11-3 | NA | CASSLDSRLDTGELFF
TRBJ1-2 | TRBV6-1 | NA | CASETGASGYGYTF
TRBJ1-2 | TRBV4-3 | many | CASSQTGGHGYTF
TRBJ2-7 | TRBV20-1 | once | CSARTAGKQYF
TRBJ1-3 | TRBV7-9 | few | CASSFSGISGNTIYF
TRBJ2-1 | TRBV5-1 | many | CASSLVPGESYNEQFF
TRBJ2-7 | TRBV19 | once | CASSGGNYYEQYF
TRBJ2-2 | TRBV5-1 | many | CASSLAQGSGELFF
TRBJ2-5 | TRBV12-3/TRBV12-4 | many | CASSFWTSGSETQYF
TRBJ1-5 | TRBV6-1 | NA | CASSVTGGDQPQHF
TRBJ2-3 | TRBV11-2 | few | CASTRGRSGGTDTQYF
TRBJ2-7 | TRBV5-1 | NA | CASSDLLASEQYF
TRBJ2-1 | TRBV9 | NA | CASTESPLYNEQFF
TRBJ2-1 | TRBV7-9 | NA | CASSSIAGPDYNEQFF
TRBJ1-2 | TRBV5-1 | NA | CASSRTGGTYYGYTF
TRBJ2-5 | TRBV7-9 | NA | CASSQQPVQETQYF
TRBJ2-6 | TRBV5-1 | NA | CASSLAITGANVLTF
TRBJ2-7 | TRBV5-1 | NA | CASSLDGSRDEQYF
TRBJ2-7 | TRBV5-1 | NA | CASSGRTSGTYEQYF
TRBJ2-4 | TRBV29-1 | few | CSGRIRDRGGKNIQYF
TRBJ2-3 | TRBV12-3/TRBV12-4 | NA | CASRSAGSTDTQYF
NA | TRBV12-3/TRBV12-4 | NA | CASSLGDTQHF
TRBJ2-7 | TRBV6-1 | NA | CASREGNSRYEQYF
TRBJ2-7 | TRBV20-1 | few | CSASARRGSYEQYF
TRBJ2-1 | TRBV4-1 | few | CASTFPPGVDRIPTSYNEQFF
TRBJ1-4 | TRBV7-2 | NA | CASSLVSQGGEKLFF
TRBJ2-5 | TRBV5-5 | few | CASSFGTLEETQYF
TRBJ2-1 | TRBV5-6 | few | CASSFSGRAANEQFF
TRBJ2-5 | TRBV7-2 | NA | CASSLRHPETQYF
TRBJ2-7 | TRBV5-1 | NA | CASSNTRQYSYEQYF
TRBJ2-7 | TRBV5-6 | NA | CDSSLGRRRAYEQYF
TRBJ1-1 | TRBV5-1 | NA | CASSLGSTTGDEAFF